The 32 T cell receptor beta chains below all came from one sample that was sequenced in a study of T-cell memory formation after mild COVID-19. Each CDR3 protein gets one entry after TCRdb re-called the 5' RACE reads with MiXCR. The table includes roughly 600,000 distinct CDR3 sequences, roughly 18% detected once. Sequenced material: PBMCs or a T cell subset sorted from them (not recorded which). The receptors were gathered from an adult woman who had mild COVID-19 (a few samples of this study predate the infection). Cell type and time point are not known.

This clonotype came up many times. The V gene is TRBV6-1, the J gene TRBJ2-7; 10 bases are shared with TRBD1. Germline loops: CDR1 MNHNS, CDR2 SASEGT. CDR3 length: 14 amino acids. The junction had 3 bases not matched to a gene; V was cut back by 4 bases and J by 3 bases. CDR3 region: CASSVGQGDYEQYF. CDR3 nucleotide sequence: TGTGCCAGCAGTGTCGGACAGGGGGACTACGAGCAGTACTTC.

The chain links TRBV6-2 or TRBV6-3 to TRBJ2-7; 8 bases line up with TRBD2. The CDR3 has 16 residues. In germline, CDR1 is MNHEY, CDR2 SVGEGT. The ends lost 5 bases at V and 4 bases at J; junction bases unmatched: 13. CDR3 sequence reads: CASSRHPTSGDYEQYF. CDR3 DNA: TGTGCCAGCAGTCGGCATCCAACTAGCGGAGATTACGAGCAGTACTTC.

The gene calls are TRBV15 and TRBJ1-2; TRBD1 matches 9 bases. The CDR3 extends over 18 amino acids. Unmatched junction bases numbered 11, after V lost 3 bases and J lost 0 bases. CDR1 and CDR2 (germline): LNHNV, YYDKDF (reference sequence). CDR3 amino acids: CATSRELTGGLANYGYTF. The CDR3 DNA is TGTGCCACCAGCAGGGAATTAACAGGGGGCTTAGCTAACTATGGCTACACCTTC.

The table lists this clonotype with many counts. The V gene is TRBV7-9, the J gene TRBJ1-4; 11 bases are shared with TRBD1. Germline assignment: CDR1 SEHNR and CDR2 FQNEAQ (reference sequence). V was clipped by 5 bases and J by 8 bases; unmatched bases: 13. The CDR3 spans 17 residues. The chain's CDR3 is CASSLGTGGEKGEKLFF. The CDR3 DNA follows: TGTGCCAGCAGCCTTGGGACAGGGGGAGAAAAGGGCGAAAAACTGTTTTTT. The full variable domain, in which reference TRBV7-9 and TRBJ1-4 provide the parts outside the CDR3, is DTGVSQNPRHKITKRGQNVTFRCDPISEHNRLYWYRQTLGQGPEFLTYFQNEAQLEKSRLLSDRFSAERPKGSFSTLEIQRTEQGDSAMYLCASSLGTGGEKGEKLFFGSGTQLSVL.

This clonotype has just a few counts. The chain combines TRBV24-1 with TRBJ2-1, with no clear D. Looked up from germline, CDR1 is KGHDR and CDR2 is SFDVKD. The ends were cut back, 5 bases at V and 3 bases at J, with 10 bases in the middle. The CDR3 has 14 residues. The CDR3 DNA sequence: TGTGCCACCAGTGGCGTTCCTTTCTACAATGAGCAGTTCTTC. Its translation is CATSGVPFYNEQFF.

V and J are TRBV5-1 and TRBJ2-2, with D uncertain. The CDR3 spans 15 residues. V lost 1 base and J lost 1, with 8 bases in between. From germline, CDR1 is SGHRS and CDR2 YFSETQ. DNA of the CDR3: TGCGCCAGCAGCTTGCATCCAGGGAACACCGGGGAGCTGTTTTTT. Translating gives CASSLHPGNTGELFF. Based on the CDR3 plus reference TRBV5-1 and TRBJ2-2, the full variable domain is KAGVTQTPRYLIKTRGQQVTLSCSPISGHRSVSWYQQTPGQGLQFLFEYFSETQRNKGNFPGRFSGRQFSNSRSEMNVSTLELGDSALYLCASSLHPGNTGELFFGEGSRLTVL.

V is TRBV5-4 and J is TRBJ2-5, with D tentatively TRBD1 (6 bases). V dropped 0 bases and J dropped 1 base, with 7 bases sitting between them. Germline assignment: CDR1 SGHNT and CDR2 YYREEE (reference sequence). This CDR3 is 14 amino acids long. The CDR3 DNA is TGTGCCAGCAGCTTGGGGGACACCCAAGAGACCCAGTACTTC. Translation: CASSLGDTQETQYF.

This chain connects TRBV29-1 to TRBJ2-3, with D possibly called TRBD1 or TRBD2 (5 bases each). The CDR3 runs to 15 residues. V was trimmed by 1 base and J by 6 bases, leaving 17 bases between them. The germline CDR1 and CDR2 sequences are SQVTM and ANQGSEA. This CDR3 reads CSVEVLRDPFDTQYF. CDR3 DNA: TGCAGCGTTGAAGTTTTACGGGACCCTTTTGATACGCAGTATTTT.

This clonotype has more than one count but fewer than ten. The rearrangement links TRBV12-3 or TRBV12-4 to TRBJ2-2; D remains unclear. This CDR3 is built from 15 residues. V lost 1 base and J lost 4, with 10 bases in between. The chain's CDR3 is CASSLGVRITGELFF. In DNA, the CDR3 is TGTGCCAGCAGTTTAGGGGTCAGGATCACCGGGGAGCTGTTTTTT.

The J gene is TRBJ2-1, the V gene TRBV20-1; D is unresolved. Trimming pared 3 bases from V and 6 bases from J, leaving 12 bases between. Germline V gives CDR1 DFQATT, CDR2 SNEGSKA (reference sequence). The CDR3 has 13 amino acids. CDR3: CSARAPLLNEQFF. DNA for the CDR3: TGCAGTGCTAGGGCTCCCCTCCTCAATGAGCAGTTCTTC.

The chain is built from TRBV5-1 and TRBJ1-1; D uncertain. Germline V gives CDR1 SGHRS, CDR2 YFSETQ. CDR3 size: 15 residues. Trimming stripped 0 bases from V and 2 bases from J, with 11 bases between. This CDR3 reads CASSLDPRPNTEAFF. The CDR3 bases are TGCGCCAGCAGCTTGGACCCACGACCAAACACTGAAGCTTTCTTT.

This clonotype was picked up a small number of times. V and J are TRBV9 and TRBJ2-5; tentative D call: TRBD2 (6 bases). CDR1 is SGDLS and CDR2 is YYNGEE in the germline V gene. CDR3 length equals 15 residues. V dropped 1 base and J dropped 3 bases, with 13 bases sitting between them. The CDR3 sequence is CASSVNGRGKETQYF. In nucleotides, the CDR3 is TGTGCCAGCAGCGTAAACGGGAGAGGGAAAGAGACCCAGTACTTC.

This clonotype was found a few times. The chain employs TRBV21-1 and TRBJ1-1; whether TRBD1, the table's D call, matches the DNA was not checked. TRBV21-1 is shown as a pseudogene. The CDR3 contains 16 residues. The CDR3 is CASSILAGGMNTEAFF. DNA of the CDR3: TGTGCCAGCAGCATCCTAGCAGGGGGAATGAACACTGAAGCTTTCTTT.

CDR3 nucleotides: TGCGCCAGCAGCCAAGATAGTTTCGAGCAGACGTACAATGAGCAGTTCTTC. Translated, it gives CASSQDSFEQTYNEQFF. The chain recombines TRBV4-3 with TRBJ2-1, with D hard to call. The V end lost 0 bases, the J end lost 4 bases, and 16 bases lay between the germline ends. This CDR3 region has 17 residues. The germline CDR1 and CDR2 sequences are LGHNA and YSLEER.

The rearrangement joins TRBV4-2 to TRBJ2-7; 7 bases align to TRBD2. In germline, CDR1 is LGHNA, CDR2 YNFKEQ. Germline trimming cut 2 bases from V and 2 bases from J; bases unmatched to any gene: 15. The CDR3 loop spans 18 amino acids. CDR3 nucleotides: TGTGCCAGCAGCCAAAACTTCAGATTGTCTAGCGGTGCCTACGAGCAGTACTTC. Translation gives CASSQNFRLSSGAYEQYF.

The gene calls are TRBV11-2 and TRBJ2-7; unclear D gene. The length of the CDR3 is 14 residues. The germline V gene encodes CDR1 SGHAT and CDR2 FQNNGV. Trimming shortened V by 6 bases and J by 0 bases, and 12 bases separated the two germline ends. CDR3 in amino acids: CASRGESNSYEQYF. The CDR3 nucleotides read TGTGCCAGCAGGGGTGAATCTAACTCCTACGAGCAGTACTTC.

This clonotype was observed a handful of times. This chain links TRBV6-1 with TRBJ2-5, with 10 bases lining up with TRBD1. The CDR3 has 16 residues. V gave up 2 bases and J gave up 2 bases; unmatched junction bases: 5. Germline values: CDR1 MNHNS, CDR2 SASEGT. The CDR3 DNA is TGTGCCAGCAGTGAATGGGGGACAGGGGATCAAGAGACCCAGTACTTC. Translation gives CASSEWGTGDQETQYF.

This clonotype was found a few times. This chain uses TRBV7-8 with TRBJ1-1; D gene ambiguous. V dropped 8 bases and J dropped 1 base, with 8 bases sitting between them. Per the germline V gene, CDR1 is SGHVS and CDR2 is FQNEAQ. The CDR3 covers 12 residues. CDR3 sequence: CASEGWNTEAFF. The CDR3 bases are TGTGCCAGCGAAGGTTGGAACACTGAAGCTTTCTTT.

This clonotype was seen a few times. The chain carries TRBV12-3 or TRBV12-4 and TRBJ1-3; D unclear. There are 13 residues in the CDR3. V dropped 3 bases and J dropped 0 bases, with 3 bases sitting between them. The CDR3 coding sequence is TGTGCCAGCAGTTTTTCCTCTGGAAACACCATATATTTT. Amino acids: CASSFSSGNTIYF.

The sample holds many counts of this clonotype. This chain uses TRBV11-2 with TRBJ2-3, with TRBD2 matching over 13 bases. The CDR3 covers 16 residues. Germline V CDR1 and CDR2: SGHAT, FQNNGV. V dropped 3 bases and J dropped 1; count of bases not matched to a gene: 1. CDR3 DNA: TGTGCCAGCAGCTTCACTAGCGGGGGGGGCACAGATACGCAGTATTTT. As protein: CASSFTSGGGTDTQYF.

The table lists this clonotype with a few counts. This rearrangement joins TRBV7-3 to TRBJ1-1; perhaps TRBD1 as D (5 bases). V shed 5 bases and J shed 4 bases, with 14 bases lying between them. CDR1 is SGHTA, CDR2 FQGTGA, per germline. This CDR3 comprises 14 residues. CDR3 in amino acids: CASSHEGRFTEAFF. DNA for the CDR3: TGTGCCAGCAGCCACGAGGGGAGATTCACTGAAGCTTTCTTT.

A few counts support this clonotype. CDR3 sequence reads: CASSQEIGWVDTEAFF. CDR3 bases: TGCGCCAGCAGCCAAGAAATAGGGTGGGTGGACACTGAAGCTTTCTTT. V usage is TRBV4-1 and J usage is TRBJ1-1; unclear D gene. CDR3 length: 16 residues. The germline V and J ends were trimmed by 0 bases and 3 bases, with 14 bases remaining between them. CDR1 is MGHRA and CDR2 is YSYEKL in the germline V gene.

This clonotype was observed a few times. This chain joins TRBV19 and TRBJ1-1; D uncertain. Trimming cost V 4 bases and J 3 bases, with 9 bases left between them. Germline V gives CDR1 LNHDA, CDR2 SQIVND (reference sequence). This CDR3 has 13 amino acids. The CDR3 region is CASSTQVHTEAFF. For the CDR3, the DNA is TGTGCCAGTAGTACCCAAGTGCACACTGAAGCTTTCTTT.

This clonotype was seen only a few times. The chain couples TRBV6-5 to TRBJ2-2; D unresolved. Germline values: CDR1 MNHEY, CDR2 SVGAGI. The germline V and J ends were trimmed by 0 bases and 3 bases, with 11 bases remaining between them. The CDR3 is 16 residues long. Here the CDR3 DNA reads TGTGCCAGCAGTTACTCTTTAAATCTGGACACCGGGGAGCTGTTTTTT. Translating gives CASSYSLNLDTGELFF.

This chain uses TRBV12-3 or TRBV12-4 with TRBJ2-6; possible D gene TRBD1, 6 bases. The CDR3 spans 15 residues. Trimming pared 5 bases from V and 0 bases from J, leaving 8 bases between. The CDR3 sequence: CASSRQASGANVLTF. The CDR3, as DNA: TGTGCCAGCAGTAGACAGGCCTCTGGGGCCAACGTCCTGACTTTC.

The chain is built from TRBV24-1 and TRBJ2-3; D unresolved. The V and J ends lost 0 bases and 2 bases respectively, with 8 bases between them. The CDR3 length is 15 residues. In germline, CDR1 is KGHDR, CDR2 SFDVKD. CDR3 loop: CATSDLNYPTDTQYF. CDR3 nucleotide sequence: TGTGCCACCAGTGATTTGAACTACCCCACAGATACGCAGTATTTT.

The table lists this clonotype with a few counts. This may be a read error: a much more frequent sequence differs by one nucleotide. The chain recombines TRBV7-8 with TRBJ1-4, with D perhaps matching TRBD1 (5 bases). The CDR3 covers 15 residues. V was shortened by 3 bases and J by 0 bases, with 8 bases between the two germline ends. Germline CDR1 SGHVS, CDR2 FQNEAQ. In DNA, the CDR3 is TGTGCCAGCAGCTTTGGGGCTGCAACTAATGAAAAACTGTTTTTT. Translated, it gives CASSFGAATNEKLFF.

This rearrangement joins TRBV13 to TRBJ1-2, with 9 bases that match TRBD1. CDR3 length: 14 amino acids. Germline CDR1 is PRHDT and CDR2 is FYEKMQ (reference sequence). Trimming took 7 bases from V and 6 from J; bases not matched to a gene: 9. CDR3 sequence (DNA): TGTGCCAGCACACCGACAGGGGGTTTGAATGGCTACACCTTC. This translates into CASTPTGGLNGYTF.

The chain combines TRBV7-8 with TRBJ1-5; 10 bases are a match to TRBD1. Trimming removed 5 bases from V and 6 bases from J; junction bases left unmatched: 10. Germline lookup yields CDR1 SGHVS and CDR2 FQNEAQ. The length of the CDR3 is 16 residues. Written as DNA, the CDR3 is TGTGCCAGCAGCACCCTCCAGGGGGACAGGGGTCAGCCCCAGCATTTT. Amino acid sequence: CASSTLQGDRGQPQHF.

This clonotype was counted many times. V gene TRBV5-1 combines with J gene TRBJ2-1, with 10 bases aligning to TRBD2. J gave up 7 bases and V 4 bases, and 11 bases lay outside the gene matches. The CDR3 has 16 residues. Germline assignment: CDR1 SGHRS and CDR2 YFSETQ. This CDR3 is CASSLIPSGSNNEQFF. For the CDR3, the DNA is TGCGCCAGCAGCCTAATCCCTAGCGGGAGTAATAATGAGCAGTTCTTC.

This chain links TRBV7-8 with TRBJ2-1, with 9 positions matching TRBD2. This CDR3 spans 16 amino acids. The V and J ends lost 6 bases and 4 bases, in that order; junction bases with no gene match: 10. Germline V gene data show CDR1 as SGHVS and CDR2 as FQNEAQ. CDR3 sequence reads: CASRQSSSGAYNEQFF. DNA of the CDR3: TGTGCCAGCAGACAAAGCTCTAGCGGGGCGTACAATGAGCAGTTCTTC. The whole variable domain, filled in from reference TRBV7-8 and TRBJ2-1, reads GAGVSQSPRYKVAKRGQDVALRCDPISGHVSLFWYQQALGQGPEFLTYFQNEAQLDKSGLPSDRFFAERPEGSVSTLKIQRTQQEDSAVYLCASRQSSSGAYNEQFFGPGTRLTVL.

This clonotype was seen only a few times. The chain has TRBV20-1 and TRBJ2-1; TRBD1 matches at 7 bases. CDR3 length equals 16 residues. Germline values: CDR1 DFQATT, CDR2 SNEGSKA (reference sequence). Germline trimming cut 1 base from V and 4 bases from J; bases unmatched to any gene: 10. This CDR3 reads CSARGVDRDGYNEQFF. CDR3 nucleotide sequence: TGCAGTGCTAGAGGCGTTGACAGGGACGGGTACAATGAGCAGTTCTTC.